This T cell receptor beta chain appears in the sequencing data of a study of blood T cell repertoires in COVID-19. Comment on this clone: The junction does not match germline at one end; this may be a read error.

Germline lookup yields CDR1 MNHEY and CDR2 SMNVEV (reference sequence). CDR3 size: 16 residues. TCRdb's copy holds only in-frame clones and misses some; the assay was immunoSEQ multiplex PCR. The sample records tens of thousands of clones, just over 85% being singletons. The sample comprised peripheral blood. V usage is TRBV27 and J usage is TRBJ2-7, with 9 positions matching TRBD2. This TCR was sampled from a woman in her 70s with acute or convalescent COVID-19. In nucleotides, the CDR3 is TGTGCCAGCAGTATATCCAGCGGGGGGCCATCCTACGAGCAGTACTTC. The encoded protein is CASSISSGGPSYEQYF.